These T cell receptor beta chains were read from a single sample in a study of graft-versus-host responses after intestinal transplantation. Method: immunoSEQ multiplex PCR; TCRdb's copy keeps in-frame clones and lacks some. The sample yields about 110,000 clones, about 92% seen once. Their antigens are not known. This sample comprised unstimulated CD4+ T cells sorted from spleen or lymph node cells, obtained before transplant. The receptors stem from a human donor who was the organ donor for an intestinal transplant. Each CDR3 is given with its conserved first and last residue. D genes are given only for firm matches. Clone size is not always given. Where it is, it says once, few, many or a class for expanded clones.

V	J	D	size	CDR3	DNA
TRBV12-5	TRBJ2-7	TRBD2	-	CASGFRTSGRRDEQYF	TGTGCTAGTGGTTTCCGGACTAGCGGGAGACGCGACGAGCAGTACTTC
TRBV19	TRBJ2-4	-	once	CASSIGGAKNIQYF	TGTGCCAGTAGTATAGGGGGGGCCAAAAACATTCAGTACTTC
TRBV4-2	TRBJ1-4	TRBD1	-	CASSQEGPGTGLYEKLFF	TGTGCCAGCAGCCAAGAGGGCCCCGGGACAGGGCTTTATGAAAAACTGTTTTTT
TRBV4-1	TRBJ2-4	TRBD2	-	CASSRGLAGGIAKNIQYF	TGCGCCAGCAGCCGGGGACTAGCGGGGGGAATAGCCAAAAACATTCAGTACTTC
TRBV7-2	TRBJ2-2	-	-	CASRRDTGELFF	TGTGCCAGCAGACGCGACACCGGGGAGCTGTTTTTT
TRBV5-6	TRBJ1-2	-	-	CASSFPRADYGYTF	TGTGCCAGCAGCTTTCCAAGGGCAGACTATGGCTACACCTTC
TRBV7-9	TRBJ1-1	-	once	CASSLSVNTEAFF	TGTGCCAGCAGCTTAAGTGTGAACACTGAAGCTTTCTTT
TRBV7-9	TRBJ2-7	-	-	CASSSVLYEQYF	TGTGCCAGCAGCTCCGTCCTCTACGAGCAGTACTTC
TRBV6-5	TRBJ2-5	-	few	CASSYRETQYF	TGTGCCAGCAGTTACAGGGAGACCCAGTACTTC
TRBV5-4	TRBJ2-1	-	-	CASSLDSSVSYNEQFF	TGTGCCAGCAGCTTGGACTCCAGCGTCTCTTACAATGAGCAGTTCTTC
TRBV19	TRBJ2-3	TRBD2	-	CASSQTSGRTDTQYF	TGTGCCAGTAGTCAGACTAGCGGGAGAACAGATACGCAGTATTTT
TRBV6-1	TRBJ2-7	-	-	CASRETGASYEQYF	TGTGCCAGCAGGGAGACAGGAGCCTCCTACGAGCAGTACTTC
TRBV5-4	TRBJ2-7	-	-	CASSLWAGVEQYF	TGTGCCAGCAGCTTGTGGGCAGGGGTCGAGCAGTACTTC
TRBV2	TRBJ2-3	TRBD1	once	CASRQGSFQATQYF	TGTGCCAGCCGACAGGGTTCGTTCCAGGCTACGCAGTATTTT
TRBV5-7	TRBJ2-5	-	-	CASSLDGGSKETQYF	TGTGCCAGCAGCTTGGATGGCGGGTCTAAAGAGACCCAGTACTTC
TRBV11-2	TRBJ2-3	-	-	CASSGLAGITDTQYF	TGTGCCAGCAGCGGCCTGGCCGGAATCACAGATACGCAGTATTTT
TRBV28	TRBJ1-2	-	-	CASSFFGRATNYGYTF	TGTGCCAGCAGTTTCTTTGGGCGGGCAACTAACTATGGCTACACCTTC
TRBV18	TRBJ1-3	-	-	CASSPGRSAGNTIYF	TGTGCCAGCTCACCAGGGCGGAGCGCTGGAAACACCATATATTTT
TRBV5-1	TRBJ2-2	-	-	CASSGAGTGELFF	TGCGCCAGCAGCGGGGCGGGCACCGGGGAGCTGTTTTTT
TRBV28	TRBJ2-5	TRBD2	-	CASSLAGGVETQYF	TGTGCCAGCAGTTTAGCGGGGGGGGTGGAGACCCAGTACTTC
TRBV9	TRBJ1-2	TRBD1	-	CASSETGTYGYTF	TGTGCCAGCAGCGAGACAGGGACTTATGGCTACACCTTC
TRBV7-9	TRBJ2-5	-	-	CASSSRTAQETQYF	TGTGCCAGCAGCTCACGGACAGCCCAAGAGACCCAGTACTTC
TRBV6-1	TRBJ1-1	-	-	CASSDPMRGDTEAFF	TGTGCCAGCAGTGATCCCATGCGGGGGGACACTGAAGCTTTCTTT
TRBV19	TRBJ1-3	-	few	CASSGRQAASGNTIYF	TGTGCCAGTAGTGGACGACAGGCCGCCTCTGGAAACACCATATATTTT
TRBV5-4	TRBJ2-4	TRBD2	-	CASSGGLAGDKNIQYF	TGTGCCAGCAGCGGCGGACTAGCGGGAGACAAAAACATTCAGTACTTC
TRBV7-2	TRBJ2-3	-	-	CASSLATGRTDTQYF	TGTGCCAGCAGCTTAGCGACAGGACGCACAGATACGCAGTATTTT
TRBV5-1	TRBJ2-5	TRBD2	-	CASSLALAGGNPKETQYF	TGCGCCAGCAGCTTGGCCCTAGCGGGAGGGAACCCGAAAGAGACCCAGTACTTC
TRBV9	TRBJ2-1	TRBD2	-	CASSVAPGGANTNNEQFF	TGTGCCAGCAGCGTAGCTCCCGGGGGGGCAAATACGAACAATGAGCAGTTCTTC
TRBV9	TRBJ2-1	TRBD2	-	CASSVVPGTRAWNEQFF	TGTGCCAGCAGCGTAGTTCCCGGGACTAGGGCCTGGAATGAGCAGTTCTTC
TRBV6-1	TRBJ2-7	-	-	CATDRSYEQYF	TGTGCCACCGACCGATCCTACGAGCAGTACTTC
TRBV20-1	TRBJ2-7	-	-	CSASFLGEQYF	TGCAGTGCTAGTTTTTTGGGCGAGCAGTACTTC
TRBV19	TRBJ2-5	TRBD2	-	CASSPSGGSETQYF	TGTGCCAGTAGTCCTTCGGGGGGATCAGAGACCCAGTACTTC
TRBV10-2	TRBJ2-7	-	-	CASSGGTPLSYEQYF	TGCGCCAGCAGTGGCGGGACTCCTCTTTCGTACGAGCAGTACTTC
TRBV28	TRBJ2-5	TRBD1	-	CASSLLTGGYSGEETQYF	TGTGCCAGCAGTTTGTTGACAGGGGGCTACTCTGGGGAAGAGACCCAGTACTTC
TRBV18	TRBJ1-4	-	-	CASSPVPNEKLFF	TGTGCCAGCTCACCAGTTCCTAATGAAAAACTGTTTTTT
TRBV6-1	TRBJ1-2	-	-	CASSPQTANYGYTF	TGTGCCAGCAGTCCCCAGACAGCTAACTATGGCTACACCTTC
TRBV6-1	TRBJ2-1	TRBD2	-	CAIGLGLAGGEQFF	TGTGCCATCGGACTGGGACTAGCGGGAGGCGAGCAGTTCTTC
TRBV7-9	TRBJ1-5	TRBD1	-	CASSQDRAQPQHF	TGTGCCAGCAGCCAGGACAGGGCTCAGCCCCAGCATTTT
TRBV7-9	TRBJ1-5	-	-	CASSLDKNQPQHF	TGTGCCAGCAGCTTAGACAAAAATCAGCCCCAGCATTTT
TRBV11-2	TRBJ2-3	-	-	CASSRTDTQYF	TGTGCCAGCAGCAGGACAGATACGCAGTATTTT
TRBV9	TRBJ2-1	-	-	CASSHRASANEQFF	TGTGCCAGCAGCCACCGGGCCTCAGCGAATGAGCAGTTCTTC
TRBV29-1	TRBJ2-3	-	-	CSAGGQYYTQYF	TGCAGCGCCGGGGGACAGTATTATACGCAGTATTTT
TRBV2	TRBJ2-7	TRBD1	-	CASKGQGYEQYF	TGTGCCAGCAAGGGACAGGGCTACGAGCAGTACTTC
TRBV28	TRBJ2-5	-	-	CASSLSGQETQYF	TGTGCCAGCAGTTTATCTGGCCAAGAGACCCAGTACTTC
TRBV11-2	TRBJ1-4	TRBD1	once	CASSLTGLSEKLFF	TGTGCCAGCAGCCTGACAGGGCTCAGTGAAAAACTGTTTTTT
TRBV6-5	TRBJ2-7	TRBD1	-	CASGTGTDSYEQYF	TGTGCCAGCGGCACCGGGACAGACTCCTACGAGCAGTACTTC
TRBV30	TRBJ1-2	-	once	CAWSVSQNYGYTF	TGTGCCTGGAGTGTATCCCAAAACTATGGCTACACCTTC
TRBV5-1	TRBJ2-3	-	-	CASSLRRDGFTDTQYF	TGCGCCAGCAGCCTAAGACGGGACGGCTTCACAGATACGCAGTATTTT
TRBV4-2	TRBJ1-4	-	-	CASSRDTTNEKLFF	TGTGCCAGCAGCCGGGACACAACTAATGAAAAACTGTTTTTT
TRBV5-1	TRBJ2-5	-	-	CASSLIPATGETQYF	TGCGCCAGCAGCTTGATACCGGCTACAGGAGAGACCCAGTACTTC
TRBV19	TRBJ1-6	TRBD1	once	CASSKAHATGGNNSPLHF	TGTGCCAGTAGTAAAGCCCATGCGACAGGGGGCAATAATTCACCCCTCCACTTT
TRBV11-3	TRBJ2-2	TRBD2	once	CASSLVSLAGNTGELFF	TGTGCCAGCAGCTTAGTTAGCCTAGCGGGCAACACCGGGGAGCTGTTTTTT
TRBV7-8	TRBJ2-3	-	-	CASSPNWDTQYF	TGTGCCAGCAGCCCAAACTGGGATACGCAGTATTTT
TRBV15	TRBJ1-5	-	-	CATSRDWGGGQPQHF	TGTGCCACCAGCAGAGATTGGGGAGGTGGTCAGCCCCAGCATTTT
TRBV19	TRBJ1-2	-	-	CASSMPRTANYGYTF	TGTGCCAGTAGTATGCCCCGGACAGCTAACTATGGCTACACCTTC